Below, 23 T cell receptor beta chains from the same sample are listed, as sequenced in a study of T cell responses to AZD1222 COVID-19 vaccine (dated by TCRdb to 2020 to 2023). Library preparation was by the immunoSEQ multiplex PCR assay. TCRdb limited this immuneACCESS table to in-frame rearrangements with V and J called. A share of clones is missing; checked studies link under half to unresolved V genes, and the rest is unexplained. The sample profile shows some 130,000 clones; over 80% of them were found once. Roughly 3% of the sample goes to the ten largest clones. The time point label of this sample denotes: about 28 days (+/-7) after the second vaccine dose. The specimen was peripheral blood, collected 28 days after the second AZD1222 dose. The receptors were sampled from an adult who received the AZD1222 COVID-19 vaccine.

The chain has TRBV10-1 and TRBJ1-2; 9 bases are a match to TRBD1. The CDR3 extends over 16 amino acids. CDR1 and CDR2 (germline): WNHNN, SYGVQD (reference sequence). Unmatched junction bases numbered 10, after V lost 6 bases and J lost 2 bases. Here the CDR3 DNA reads TGCGCCAGCAGCAGCGGGACAGGGCCGGAGAACTATGGCTACACCTTC. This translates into CASSSGTGPENYGYTF.

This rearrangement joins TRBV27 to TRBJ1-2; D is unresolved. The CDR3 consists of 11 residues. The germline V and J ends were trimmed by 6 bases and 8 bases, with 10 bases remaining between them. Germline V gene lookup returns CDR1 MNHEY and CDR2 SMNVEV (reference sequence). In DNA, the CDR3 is TGTGCCAGCAGGGGGATTGGGGGCTACACCTTC. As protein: CASRGIGGYTF.

The CDR3 DNA reads as TGTGCCAGCAGCTCTGGTGCAGTTAGTACAGATACGCAGTATTTT. It is translated as CASSSGAVSTDTQYF. This chain uses TRBV27 with TRBJ2-3; D not resolved. CDR1 and CDR2 from the germline V gene are MNHEY and SMNVEV (reference sequence). The V end was cut by 6 bases, the J end by 3 bases, with 16 bases between. The CDR3 extends over 15 amino acids.

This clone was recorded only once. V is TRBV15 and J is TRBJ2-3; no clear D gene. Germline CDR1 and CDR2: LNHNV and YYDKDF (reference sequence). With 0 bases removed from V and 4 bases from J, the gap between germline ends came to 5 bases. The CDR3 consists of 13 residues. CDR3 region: CATSRDRSDTQYF. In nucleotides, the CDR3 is TGTGCCACCAGCAGAGATAGATCAGATACGCAGTATTTT.

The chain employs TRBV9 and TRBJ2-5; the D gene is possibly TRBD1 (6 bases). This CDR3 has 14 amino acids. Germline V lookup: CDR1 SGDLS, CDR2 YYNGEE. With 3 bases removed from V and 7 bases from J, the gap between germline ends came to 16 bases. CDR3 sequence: CASSAQDSPWTQYF. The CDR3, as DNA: TGTGCCAGCAGCGCCCAGGACAGTCCGTGGACCCAGTACTTC.

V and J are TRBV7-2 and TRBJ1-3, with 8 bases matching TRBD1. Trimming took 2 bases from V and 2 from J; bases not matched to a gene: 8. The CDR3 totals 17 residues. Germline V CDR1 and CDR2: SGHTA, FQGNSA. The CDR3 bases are TGTGCCAGCAGCTTAAGTGGCCGGACAGGGACTGGAAACACCATATATTTT. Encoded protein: CASSLSGRTGTGNTIYF. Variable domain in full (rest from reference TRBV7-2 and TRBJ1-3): GAGVSQSPSNKVTEKGKDVELRCDPISGHTALYWYRQSLGQGLEFLIYFQGNSAPDKSGLPSDRFSAERTGGSVSTLTIQRTQQEDSAVYLCASSLSGRTGTGNTIYFGEGSWLTVV.

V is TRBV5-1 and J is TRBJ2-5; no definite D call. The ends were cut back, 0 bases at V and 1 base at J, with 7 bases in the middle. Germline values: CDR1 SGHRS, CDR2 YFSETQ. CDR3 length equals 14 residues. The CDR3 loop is CASSLGVPQETQYF. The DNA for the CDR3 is TGCGCCAGCAGCTTGGGGGTTCCCCAAGAGACCCAGTACTTC.

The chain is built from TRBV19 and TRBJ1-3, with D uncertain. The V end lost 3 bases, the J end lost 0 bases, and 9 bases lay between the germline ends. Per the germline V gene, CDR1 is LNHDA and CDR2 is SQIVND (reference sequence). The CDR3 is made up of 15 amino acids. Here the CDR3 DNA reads TGTGCCAGTAGTATTGGTCCTTACTCTGGAAACACCATATATTTT. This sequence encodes CASSIGPYSGNTIYF.

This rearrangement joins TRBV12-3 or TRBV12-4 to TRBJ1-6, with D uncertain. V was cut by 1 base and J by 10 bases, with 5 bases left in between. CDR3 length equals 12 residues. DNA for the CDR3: TGTGCCAGCAGTTTAGATGGGTCACCCCTCCACTTT. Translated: CASSLDGSPLHF.

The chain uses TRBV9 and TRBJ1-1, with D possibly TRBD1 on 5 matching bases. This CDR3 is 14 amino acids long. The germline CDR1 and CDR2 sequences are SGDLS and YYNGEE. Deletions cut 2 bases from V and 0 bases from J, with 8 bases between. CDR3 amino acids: CASSVDSMNTEAFF. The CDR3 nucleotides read TGTGCCAGCAGCGTTGACAGTATGAACACTGAAGCTTTCTTT.

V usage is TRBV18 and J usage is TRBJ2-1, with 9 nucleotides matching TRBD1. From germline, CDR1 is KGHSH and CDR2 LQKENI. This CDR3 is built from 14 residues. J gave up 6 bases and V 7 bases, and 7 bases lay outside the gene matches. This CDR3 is CASLGQGVLNEQFF. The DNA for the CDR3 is TGTGCCAGCTTGGGACAGGGAGTCCTCAATGAGCAGTTCTTC.

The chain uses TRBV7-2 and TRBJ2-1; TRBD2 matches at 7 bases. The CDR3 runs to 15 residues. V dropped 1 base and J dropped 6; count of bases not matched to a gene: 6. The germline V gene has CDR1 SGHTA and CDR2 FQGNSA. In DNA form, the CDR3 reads TGTGCCAGCAGCTTAGACGGCGGGAGCCGCAATGAGCAGTTCTTC. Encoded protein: CASSLDGGSRNEQFF.

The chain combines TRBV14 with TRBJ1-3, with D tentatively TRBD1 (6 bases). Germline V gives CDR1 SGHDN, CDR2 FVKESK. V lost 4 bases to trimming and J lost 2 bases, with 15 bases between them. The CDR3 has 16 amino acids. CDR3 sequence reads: CASSPRQAWAGNTIYF. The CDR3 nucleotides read TGTGCCAGCAGCCCCCGACAGGCCTGGGCTGGAAACACCATATATTTT.

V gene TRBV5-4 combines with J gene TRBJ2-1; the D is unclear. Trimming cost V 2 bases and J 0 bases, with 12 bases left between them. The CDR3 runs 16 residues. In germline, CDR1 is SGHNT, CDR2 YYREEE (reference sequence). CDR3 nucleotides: TGTGCCAGCAGCTTAAACAGTCAGAGCTCCTACAATGAGCAGTTCTTC. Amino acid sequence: CASSLNSQSSYNEQFF.

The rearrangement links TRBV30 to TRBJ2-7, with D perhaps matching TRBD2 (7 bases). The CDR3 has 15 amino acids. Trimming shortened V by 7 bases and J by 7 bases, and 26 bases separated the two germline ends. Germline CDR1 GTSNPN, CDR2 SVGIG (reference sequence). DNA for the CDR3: TGTGCCTCTCCGGCCTTGGGGGGGCCCGGGGGTGAGCAGTACTTC. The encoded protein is CASPALGGPGGEQYF.

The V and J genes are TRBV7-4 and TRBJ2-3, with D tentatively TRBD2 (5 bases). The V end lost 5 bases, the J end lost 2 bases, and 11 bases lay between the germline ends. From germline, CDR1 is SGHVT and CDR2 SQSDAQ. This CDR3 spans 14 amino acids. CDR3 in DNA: TGTGCCAGCAGCACCCGGACTTTCACAGATACGCAGTATTTT. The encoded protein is CASSTRTFTDTQYF.

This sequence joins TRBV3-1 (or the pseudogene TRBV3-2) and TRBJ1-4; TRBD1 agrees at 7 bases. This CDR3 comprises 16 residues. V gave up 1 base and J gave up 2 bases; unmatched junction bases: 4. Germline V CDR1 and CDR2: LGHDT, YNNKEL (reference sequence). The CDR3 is CASSQGPGGTNEKLFF. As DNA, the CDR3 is TGTGCCAGCAGCCAAGGACCAGGGGGGACTAATGAAAAACTGTTTTTT.

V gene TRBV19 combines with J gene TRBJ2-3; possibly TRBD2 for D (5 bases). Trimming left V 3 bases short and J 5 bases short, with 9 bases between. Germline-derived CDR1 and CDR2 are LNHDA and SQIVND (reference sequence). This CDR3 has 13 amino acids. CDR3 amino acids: CASSMRAEDTQYF. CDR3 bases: TGTGCCAGTAGTATGAGGGCTGAAGATACGCAGTATTTT.

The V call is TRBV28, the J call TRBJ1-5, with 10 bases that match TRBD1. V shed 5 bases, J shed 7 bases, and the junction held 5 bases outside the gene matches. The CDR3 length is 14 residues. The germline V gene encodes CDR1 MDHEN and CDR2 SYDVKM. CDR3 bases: TGTGCCAGCAGTGGACAGGGGGTCCACCAGCCCCAGCATTTT. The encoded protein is CASSGQGVHQPQHF. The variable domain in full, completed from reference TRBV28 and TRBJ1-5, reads DVKVTQSSRYLVKRTGEKVFLECVQDMDHENMFWYRQDPGLGLRLIYFSYDVKMKEKGDIPEGYSVSREKKERFSLILESASTNQTSMYLCASSGQGVHQPQHFGDGTRLSIL.

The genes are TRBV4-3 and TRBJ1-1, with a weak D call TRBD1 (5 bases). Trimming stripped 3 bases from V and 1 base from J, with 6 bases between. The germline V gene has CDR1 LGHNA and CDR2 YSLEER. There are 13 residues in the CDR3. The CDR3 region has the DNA TGCGCCAGCAGCCAGAGGGGGAACACTGAAGCTTTCTTT. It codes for CASSQRGNTEAFF.

The CDR3 DNA follows: TGTGCCAGCTCACCACCGGGGGGGACAGGAATCATGAACACTGAAGCTTTCTTT. Residues: CASSPPGGTGIMNTEAFF. The chain joins TRBV18 to TRBJ1-1, with 8 bases fitting TRBD1. The CDR3 covers 18 residues. In germline, CDR1 is KGHSH, CDR2 LQKENI. V lost 0 bases and J lost 0; bases outside the gene matches: 9.

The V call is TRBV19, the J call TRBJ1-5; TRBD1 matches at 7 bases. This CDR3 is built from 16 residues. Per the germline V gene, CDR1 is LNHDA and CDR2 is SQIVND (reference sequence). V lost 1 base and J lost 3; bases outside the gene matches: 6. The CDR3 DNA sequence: TGTGCCAGTAGTATAGGTGTCAGGGGGATCAATCAGCCCCAGCATTTT. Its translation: CASSIGVRGINQPQHF.

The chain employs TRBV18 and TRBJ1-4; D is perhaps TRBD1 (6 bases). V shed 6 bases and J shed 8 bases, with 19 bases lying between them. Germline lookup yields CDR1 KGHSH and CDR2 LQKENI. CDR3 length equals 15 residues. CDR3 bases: TGTGCCAGCTCTCATGAACAGGGAAGAGTGGAAAAACTGTTTTTT. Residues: CASSHEQGRVEKLFF. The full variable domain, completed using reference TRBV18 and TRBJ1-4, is NAGVMQNPRHLVRRRGQEARLRCSPMKGHSHVYWYRQLPEEGLKFMVYLQKENIIDESGMPKERFSAEFPKEGPSILRIQQVVRGDSAAYFCASSHEQGRVEKLFFGSGTQLSVL.